The sequence of this T cell receptor (beta chain) was determined in a study of blood T cell repertoires in COVID-19. Across the whole study: The cDNA or gDNA used as material had been derived from T cells, B-cell-depleted T cells, or PBMCs.

CDR1 GTSNPN and CDR2 SVGIG come from the germline V gene (reference sequence). Trimming cost V 4 bases and J 7 bases; bases outside gene matches: 6. This CDR3 comprises 14 residues. The protocol was immunoSEQ multiplex PCR, while the TCRdb copy is restricted to in-frame clones and leaves out a portion. Altogether a few hundred thousand clones are present, roughly 80% being singletons, with the ten largest covering 5%. This chain links TRBV30 with TRBJ2-1, with 11 bases that match TRBD2. The material sequenced was PBMCs or T cells enriched from blood (not recorded which). The sequence was collected from a man between 35 and 55 years old who had been exposed to COVID-19. The CDR3 DNA follows: TGTGCCTGGATTATAGCGGGAGGGATAAATGAGCAGTTCTTC. Translated, it gives CAWIIAGGINEQFF.